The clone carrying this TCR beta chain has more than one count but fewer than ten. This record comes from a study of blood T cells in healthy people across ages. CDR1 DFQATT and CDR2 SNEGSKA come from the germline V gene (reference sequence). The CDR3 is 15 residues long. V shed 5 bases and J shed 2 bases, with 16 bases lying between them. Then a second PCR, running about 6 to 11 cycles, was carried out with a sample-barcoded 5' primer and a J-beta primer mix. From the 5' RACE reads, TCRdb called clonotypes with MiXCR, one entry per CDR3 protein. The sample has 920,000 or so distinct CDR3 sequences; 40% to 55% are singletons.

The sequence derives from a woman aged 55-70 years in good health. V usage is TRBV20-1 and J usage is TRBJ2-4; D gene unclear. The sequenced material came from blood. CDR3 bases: TGCAGTGCTGCATTAGGGCCCCCCTCCAAAAACATTCAGTACTTC. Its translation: CSAALGPPSKNIQYF.